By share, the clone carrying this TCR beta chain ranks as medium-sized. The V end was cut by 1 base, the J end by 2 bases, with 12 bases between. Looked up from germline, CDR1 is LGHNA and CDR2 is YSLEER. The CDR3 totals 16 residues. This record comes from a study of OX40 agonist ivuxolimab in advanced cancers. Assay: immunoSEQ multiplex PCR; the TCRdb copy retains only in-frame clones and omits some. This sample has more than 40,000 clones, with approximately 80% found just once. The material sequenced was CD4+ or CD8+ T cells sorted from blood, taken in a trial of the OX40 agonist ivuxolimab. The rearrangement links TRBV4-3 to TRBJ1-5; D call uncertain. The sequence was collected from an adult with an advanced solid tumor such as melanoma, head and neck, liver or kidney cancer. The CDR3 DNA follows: TGCGCCAGCAGCCAAGTGGGCGGAACGGGCAATCAGCCCCAGCATTTT. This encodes CASSQVGGTGNQPQHF.